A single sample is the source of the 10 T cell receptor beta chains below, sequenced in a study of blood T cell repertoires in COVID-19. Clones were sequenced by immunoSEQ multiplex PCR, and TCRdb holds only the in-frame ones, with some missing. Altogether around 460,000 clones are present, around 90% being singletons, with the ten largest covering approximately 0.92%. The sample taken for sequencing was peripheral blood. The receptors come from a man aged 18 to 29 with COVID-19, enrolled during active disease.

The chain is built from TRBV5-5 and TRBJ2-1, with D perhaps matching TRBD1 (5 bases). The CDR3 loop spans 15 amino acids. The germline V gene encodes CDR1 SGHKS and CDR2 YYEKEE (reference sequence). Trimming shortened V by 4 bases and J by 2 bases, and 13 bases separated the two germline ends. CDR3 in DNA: TGTGCCAGCAGCCCAGGGTTATACCCCTACAATGAGCAGTTCTTC. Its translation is CASSPGLYPYNEQFF.

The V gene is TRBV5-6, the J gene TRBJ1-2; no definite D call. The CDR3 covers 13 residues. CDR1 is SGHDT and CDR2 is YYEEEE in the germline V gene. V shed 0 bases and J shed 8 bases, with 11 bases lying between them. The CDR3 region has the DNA TGTGCCAGCAGCTTGGGAGCAGGAAGCGGCTACACCTTC. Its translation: CASSLGAGSGYTF.

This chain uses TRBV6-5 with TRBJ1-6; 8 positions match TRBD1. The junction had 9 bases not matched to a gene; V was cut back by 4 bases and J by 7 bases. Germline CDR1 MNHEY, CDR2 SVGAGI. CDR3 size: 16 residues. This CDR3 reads CASSSLRTGWNSPLHF. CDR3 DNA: TGTGCCAGCAGTTCTCTCCGGACAGGGTGGAATTCACCCCTCCACTTT.

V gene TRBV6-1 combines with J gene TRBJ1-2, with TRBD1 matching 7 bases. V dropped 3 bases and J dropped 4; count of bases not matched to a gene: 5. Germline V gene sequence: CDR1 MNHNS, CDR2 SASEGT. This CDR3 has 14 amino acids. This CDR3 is CASSESTGRYGYTF. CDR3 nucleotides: TGTGCCAGCAGTGAGTCGACAGGGCGCTATGGCTACACCTTC.

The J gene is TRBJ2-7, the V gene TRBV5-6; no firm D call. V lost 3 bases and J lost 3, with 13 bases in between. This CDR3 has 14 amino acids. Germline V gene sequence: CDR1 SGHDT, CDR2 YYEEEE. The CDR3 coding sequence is TGTGCCAGCAGCTCTAAGACAAGATACTACGAGCAGTACTTC. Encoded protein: CASSSKTRYYEQYF.

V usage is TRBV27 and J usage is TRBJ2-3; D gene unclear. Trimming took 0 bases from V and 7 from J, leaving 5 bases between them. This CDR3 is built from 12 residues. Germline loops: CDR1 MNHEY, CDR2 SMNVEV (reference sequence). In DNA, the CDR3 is TGTGCCAGCAGTTTATCCCTTTATACGCAGTATTTT. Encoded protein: CASSLSLYTQYF.

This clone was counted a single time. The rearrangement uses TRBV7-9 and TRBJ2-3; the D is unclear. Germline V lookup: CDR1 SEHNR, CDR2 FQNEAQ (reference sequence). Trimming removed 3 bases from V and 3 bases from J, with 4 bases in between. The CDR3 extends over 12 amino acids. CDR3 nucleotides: TGTGCCAGCAGCTTCAGAACAGATACGCAGTATTTT. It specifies CASSFRTDTQYF.

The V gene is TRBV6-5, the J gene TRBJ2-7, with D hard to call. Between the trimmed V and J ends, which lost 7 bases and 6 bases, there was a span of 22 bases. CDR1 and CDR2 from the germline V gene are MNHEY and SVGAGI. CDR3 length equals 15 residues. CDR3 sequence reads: CASIPTAPLTAEQYF. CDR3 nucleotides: TGTGCCAGCATTCCGACTGCCCCCCTAACCGCCGAGCAGTACTTC.

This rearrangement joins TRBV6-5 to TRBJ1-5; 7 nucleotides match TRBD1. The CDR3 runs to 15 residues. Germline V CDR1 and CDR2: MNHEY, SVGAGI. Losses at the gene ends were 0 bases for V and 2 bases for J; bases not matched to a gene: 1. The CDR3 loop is CASSYSQGGNQPQHF. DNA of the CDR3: TGTGCCAGCAGTTACTCCCAGGGGGGCAATCAGCCCCAGCATTTT.

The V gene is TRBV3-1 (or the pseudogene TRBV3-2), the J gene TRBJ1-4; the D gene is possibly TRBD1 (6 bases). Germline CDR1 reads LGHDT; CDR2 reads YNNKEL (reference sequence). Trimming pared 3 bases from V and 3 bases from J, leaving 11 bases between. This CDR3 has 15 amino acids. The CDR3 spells CASSQQGTANEKLFF. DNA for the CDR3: TGTGCCAGCAGCCAGCAGGGGACGGCTAATGAAAAACTGTTTTTT.